The 21 T cell receptor beta chains presented below share a single source sample, sequenced in a study of glioma-infiltrating T cells after dendritic cell vaccination. Clones were sequenced by immunoSEQ multiplex PCR, and TCRdb holds only the in-frame ones, with some missing. In the table there are about 32,000 clones, approximately 91% of which are singletons. This material consisted of blood, taken before dendritic cell vaccination. These receptors came from a human donor with glioblastoma.

The chain links TRBV5-4 to TRBJ2-5; possible D gene TRBD2, 5 bases. The ends were cut back, 0 bases at V and 4 bases at J, with 10 bases in the middle. The germline gives CDR1 SGHNT, CDR2 YYREEE (reference sequence). The CDR3 covers 14 residues. CDR3 coding DNA: TGTGCCAGCAGCTTGGTGGGAGATGCAGAGACCCAGTACTTC. Translated: CASSLVGDAETQYF.

There are a few counts of this clone. This chain connects TRBV6-5 to TRBJ1-1; TRBD1 aligns across 7 bases. The J segment lost 3 bases and the V segment lost 6 bases, leaving 10 bases of the junction unmatched. CDR3 length: 15 amino acids. Germline V gene data show CDR1 as MNHEY and CDR2 as SVGAGI. The CDR3 DNA reads as TGTGCCAGCAGGAAACAGGGGCGGAGGTACACTGAAGCTTTCTTT. Translated: CASRKQGRRYTEAFF.

The sample holds one count of this clone. This chain links TRBV11-2 with TRBJ2-2; a weak D match, TRBD1 (5 bases). V dropped 2 bases and J dropped 6 bases, with 13 bases sitting between them. Germline CDR1 and CDR2: SGHAT and FQNNGV. CDR3 length equals 15 residues. The CDR3 nucleotides read TGTGCCAGCAGCTTAACAGGACCGCTGTCCGGGGAGCTGTTTTTT. Encoded protein: CASSLTGPLSGELFF.

As concerns this clone: A read error may account for a junction end that differs from germline. This chain joins TRBV7-2 and TRBJ1-4, with D unresolved. Germline CDR1 reads SGHTA; CDR2 reads FQGNSA. The CDR3 spans 15 residues. The CDR3 spells CASSLVSPWAEELFF. The CDR3 DNA follows: TGTGCCAGCAGCTTAGTTTCCCCTTGGGCTGAAGAACTGTTTTTT.

This rearrangement joins TRBV4-1 to TRBJ1-4; 8 positions agree with TRBD1. Looked up from germline, CDR1 is MGHRA and CDR2 is YSYEKL. The trim removed 5 bases at V and 6 bases at J, leaving 5 bases unmatched. The CDR3 totals 14 residues. This CDR3 reads CASSFTGGDEKLFF. The CDR3 region has the DNA TGCGCCAGCAGCTTTACAGGGGGTGATGAAAAACTGTTTTTT.

V gene TRBV6-1 combines with J gene TRBJ1-1; 7 nucleotides agree with TRBD1. V gave up 3 bases and J gave up 1 base; unmatched junction bases: 5. CDR1 and CDR2 (germline): MNHNS, SASEGT. The CDR3 length is 15 residues. The CDR3 here is CASSDTGAANTEAFF. The CDR3 DNA follows: TGTGCCAGCAGTGATACAGGGGCAGCGAACACTGAAGCTTTCTTT.

The chain is built from TRBV7-9 and TRBJ1-1; a possible D gene is TRBD1 (6 bases). The CDR3 runs 14 residues. Trimming shortened V by 3 bases and J by 6 bases, and 14 bases separated the two germline ends. Per germline, CDR1 SEHNR and CDR2 FQNEAQ (reference sequence). The CDR3 spells CASSLPGQGAEAFF. CDR3 DNA sequence: TGTGCCAGCAGCTTGCCGGGACAAGGGGCTGAAGCTTTCTTT.

The chain employs TRBV5-1 and TRBJ1-1; the match to TRBD1 covers 7 bases. The CDR3 runs 15 residues. Germline V gene data show CDR1 as SGHRS and CDR2 as YFSETQ. V lost 4 bases and J lost 4; bases outside the gene matches: 10. DNA of the CDR3: TGCGCCAGCAGCCGATATTCGACAGGGCCCACTGAAGCTTTCTTT. Translation gives CASSRYSTGPTEAFF. Full variable domain (outside the CDR3, taken from reference TRBV5-1 and TRBJ1-1): KAGVTQTPRYLIKTRGQQVTLSCSPISGHRSVSWYQQTPGQGLQFLFEYFSETQRNKGNFPGRFSGRQFSNSRSEMNVSTLELGDSALYLCASSRYSTGPTEAFFGQGTRLTVV.

CDR3 DNA sequence: TGCGCCAGCAGCACTGCAGGGGCAACTAATGAAAAACTGTTTTTT. This encodes CASSTAGATNEKLFF. The genes are TRBV5-1 and TRBJ1-4, with a possible D match to TRBD1 (6 bases). This CDR3 is built from 15 residues. Germline values: CDR1 SGHRS, CDR2 YFSETQ. V was clipped by 4 bases and J by 0 bases, with 10 bases between them.

The V gene is TRBV2, the J gene TRBJ1-1, with 8 nucleotides matching TRBD1. Trimming at V came to 3 bases and at J to 7 bases, leaving 7 bases not matched to a gene. Germline-derived CDR1 and CDR2 are SNHLY and FYNNEI. The CDR3 extends over 14 amino acids. For the CDR3, the DNA is TGTGCCAGCAGTGATGGAGACAGGGGTAGTGAAGCTTTCTTT. Protein product: CASSDGDRGSEAFF.

The V gene is TRBV10-3, the J gene TRBJ1-6, with D possibly TRBD1 on 5 matching bases. This CDR3 has 14 amino acids. V was clipped by 10 bases and J by 8 bases, with 18 bases between them. Germline values: CDR1 ENHRY, CDR2 SYGVKD. CDR3: CASRPQAGDSPLHF. The CDR3 DNA sequence: TGTGCCAGCCGACCACAGGCGGGGGATTCACCCCTCCACTTT.

The CDR3 spells CASSIGHNYGYTF. The CDR3 DNA reads TGTGCCAGTAGTATCGGTCATAACTATGGCTACACCTTC. The J gene is TRBJ1-2, the V gene TRBV19; unclear D gene. V was pared by 3 bases and J by 1 base, with 6 bases between. Germline CDR1 LNHDA, CDR2 SQIVND (reference sequence). This CDR3 has 13 amino acids.

The table lists this clone with a few counts. The V and J genes are TRBV5-4 and TRBJ2-3; TRBD2 aligns across 9 bases. The CDR3 length is 16 residues. Germline CDR1 is SGHNT and CDR2 is YYREEE (reference sequence). After removal of 2 bases from V and 2 bases from J, the junction contained 6 bases not matched to a gene. CDR3 loop: CASSLGAGGNTDTQYF. CDR3 DNA: TGTGCCAGCAGCTTAGGGGCGGGGGGGAACACAGATACGCAGTATTTT.

This sequence joins TRBV5-1 and TRBJ2-2, with TRBD2 matching 8 bases. The V and J ends lost 6 bases and 3 bases, in that order; junction bases with no gene match: 7. The CDR3 is made up of 15 amino acids. Per the germline V gene, CDR1 is SGHRS and CDR2 is YFSETQ. Here the CDR3 reads CASIRGGFYTGELFF. The DNA for the CDR3 is TGCGCCAGCATCCGGGGGGGGTTTTACACCGGGGAGCTGTTTTTT.

Points on this clone: This sample includes further DNA sequences coding for the same CDR3. The V and J genes are TRBV4-2 and TRBJ1-6; D is uncertain. Germline V gene data show CDR1 as LGHNA and CDR2 as YNFKEQ. The CDR3 is 15 residues long. Trimming took off 0 bases at V and 13 bases at J, with 16 bases between the two ends. The DNA for the CDR3 is TGTGCCAGCAGCCAAGATCGGCAGGTAATCTCCCCCCTCCACTTT. It yields the protein CASSQDRQVISPLHF.

This clone appeared a few times. This chain links TRBV7-2 with TRBJ1-6; perhaps TRBD1 as D (5 bases). V was trimmed by 3 bases and J by 7 bases, leaving 10 bases between them. CDR3 length equals 14 residues. Germline values: CDR1 SGHTA, CDR2 FQGNSA. The CDR3 is CASSLRGVNSPLHF. The CDR3, as DNA: TGTGCCAGCAGCTTGCGGGGCGTAAATTCACCCCTCCACTTT.

The rearrangement joins TRBV19 to TRBJ2-4; TRBD1 might be the D (6 bases). Germline V gene lookup returns CDR1 LNHDA and CDR2 SQIVND (reference sequence). V was trimmed by 2 bases and J by 8 bases, leaving 13 bases between them. The CDR3 covers 14 residues. The CDR3 DNA reads TGTGCCAGTAGTATAACGACAGGCGAGGACATTCAGTACTTC. Its translation: CASSITTGEDIQYF.

The genes are TRBV7-2 and TRBJ2-5, with 10 bases aligning to TRBD1. The CDR3 has 14 amino acids. The junction had 3 bases not matched to a gene; V was cut back by 4 bases and J by 4 bases. From germline, CDR1 is SGHTA and CDR2 FQGNSA. The chain's CDR3 is CASSSRTGGETQYF. The CDR3 nucleotides are TGTGCCAGCAGCTCAAGGACAGGGGGAGAGACCCAGTACTTC.

The rearrangement links TRBV6-5 to TRBJ1-3; D might be TRBD1 (5 bases). The V and J ends lost 4 bases and 1 base respectively, with 8 bases between them. In germline, CDR1 is MNHEY, CDR2 SVGAGI. The CDR3 loop spans 14 amino acids. The CDR3 DNA reads as TGTGCCAGCAGTTCGCAGGGTTCTGGAAACACCATATATTTT. As protein: CASSSQGSGNTIYF.

The V gene is TRBV7-9, the J gene TRBJ2-3; the match to TRBD2 covers 13 bases. V shed 2 bases, J shed 2 bases, and the junction held 4 bases outside the gene matches. This CDR3 spans 17 amino acids. CDR1 SEHNR and CDR2 FQNEAQ come from the germline V gene (reference sequence). The CDR3: CASSLTGLAGVTDTQYF. The CDR3 nucleotides read TGTGCCAGCAGCTTAACAGGACTAGCGGGAGTCACAGATACGCAGTATTTT.

J is TRBJ1-1 and V is TRBV19; 7 bases are a match to TRBD1. This CDR3 is 14 amino acids long. The V and J ends lost 2 bases and 11 bases, in that order; junction bases with no gene match: 11. The germline V gene has CDR1 LNHDA and CDR2 SQIVND (reference sequence). The CDR3 reads CASSITRRQGGAFF. In DNA, the CDR3 is TGTGCCAGTAGTATAACTAGGAGACAGGGCGGCGCTTTCTTT. Full variable domain (remainder filled in from reference TRBV19 and TRBJ1-1): DGGITQSPKYLFRKEGQNVTLSCEQNLNHDAMYWYRQDPGQGLRLIYYSQIVNDFQKGDIAEGYSVSREKKESFPLTVTSAQKNPTAFYLCASSITRRQGGAFFGQGTRLTVV.